This entry describes one TCR beta chain. This clonotype qualifies as medium-sized (0.01 to 0.1%). Its antigen remains undetermined. No base quality information exists; no much larger clone differs at one position. The data stem from a study of T cells generated in artificial thymic organoids (dated by TCRdb to 2015 to 2018). The study in broad terms: In some experiments, thymic T cells were further FACS-purified to deplete CD4 immature single positive or double positive precursors. The study compared TCR alpha and beta CDR3 repertoires of CD8 single positive T cells derived from in vitro artificial thymic organoids with the repertoires of thymic and peripheral blood naive CD8 T cells. The repertoire sequencing data shown were described as representative of three independent experiments. Overall study outcomes, separate from this receptor: The TCR clonotype diversity of organoid-derived CD8 single positive T cells was physiological and comparable to that of naive CD8 T cells from thymus and blood.

Enrichment of primary CD8+ T cells was performed with magnetic beads using the Miltenyi CD8+ T cell Isolation Kit. Before RNA extraction, CD3+TCRalphabeta+CD8 single positive T cells from organoids and thymus were sorted by FACS. For each sample, the RNeasy Micro kit was used to purify total RNA from 40,000 to 200,000 sorted cells, and RNA quality was checked on an Agilent RNA 6000 Nano chip. To release thymocytes, the researchers dissected thymic fragments, broke them apart by pipetting, and passed the material through a 70 um strainer. Measured from the cysteine to the phenylalanine, the CDR3 is 17 residues long. Only the CDR3 part of the read is kept: 51 bases, read in frame from the first base. V has 0 bases trimmed and J has 6 bases trimmed; junction bases matching no gene number 11. CDR1 is given as SGHRS and CDR2 as YFSETQ, both from the germline V gene. Separate semi-nested PCR amplifications were run for the TCRalpha and TCRbeta libraries, using Advantage 2 and reverse primers located in the TRAC or TRBC constant regions. Between roughly 3 and 500 ng of total RNA was used as input for first-strand cDNA synthesis. TCR cDNA libraries were made by 5'-RACE with the SMARTer PCR cDNA Synthesis kit, using a poly-dT primer for first-strand synthesis. Each semi-nested reverse primer in the constant region carried a 5-nucleotide sample-specific barcode, and the resulting products were cleaned up with the Zymo DNA Clean and Concentrator-5 kit. Up to ten barcoded samples were pooled, ligated to Illumina adaptors and sequenced on an Illumina MiSeq as 2 x 150 bp paired-end reads. The study's processing was this. Demultiplexed reads were aligned with BLAT to a custom library of all human TRAV, TRAJ, TRBV, TRBD and TRBJ combinations from IMGT. The best BLAT hits were picked using pslCDnaFilter (-maxAligns=1, -ignoreIntrons), and custom Perl scripts were used to calculate clonotype frequencies. The raw public data were reprocessed by TCRdb itself: fastp quality trimming at Q25, MiXCR clonotype calling, in-frame beta chains only. Each record represents a unique CDR3 protein, reported with the most common genes and DNA among its rows. These V and J calls are TCRdb output, not the study's own analysis. A total of 2,000 to 2,500 distinct CDR3 sequences appear in this sample, about 11% of them only once. Around 2.8% of the sample lies in the top ten.

The chain uses TRBV5-1 and TRBJ2-1, with TRBD2 matching 8 junction bases. The sequencing sample was made of naive CD8+ T cells from the thymus. This specimen's cell subset or site label, interpreted: CD3+TCRalphabeta+CD8SP T cells; for blood, CD45RO-CCR7+ naive CD8+ T cells. The receptor's source is a human donor who gave cord blood stem cells for thymic organoid culture, a cardiac surgery patient who gave postnatal thymus, or a blood donor (not recorded which). The bases are TGCGCCAGCAGCTTGGAAGGTCTAGCGGGTTACTTCAATGAGCAGTTCTTC. This yields the protein CASSLEGLAGYFNEQFF.